The rows below give T cell receptor beta chains drawn from one sample of a study of vaccination and CD4 T cells after COVID-19. These receptors' antigens are unknown. A single record per CDR3 protein comes from TCRdb applying MiXCR to the PCR reads. The sample records some 10,000 distinct CDR3 sequences, 55% to 75% being singletons. The sample comprised CD4+ T cells from blood, cultured in vitro. The receptors shown here come from a human donor in good health. The CDR3 runs from the conserved cysteine through the conserved F or W. D genes are given only for firm matches. Rows may omit the clone size; those that give it use once, few, many or a size class.

d_call	clone_size	v_call	j_call	cdr3_aa	cdr3_nt
-	-	TRBV6-5	TRBJ1-2	CASSYHDPGDGYTF	TGTGCCAGCAGTTACCACGACCCAGGGGATGGCTACACCTTC
TRBD1	few	TRBV15	TRBJ1-6	CATSQDRGGWPLHF	TGTGCCACCAGCCAGGACAGGGGGGGTTGGCCCCTCCACTTT
-	-	TRBV11-3	TRBJ1-3	CASSFGGASSGNTIYF	TGTGCCAGCAGCTTCGGAGGAGCCAGCTCTGGAAACACCATATATTTT
-	-	TRBV10-3	TRBJ2-2	CAASGGRATGELFF	TGTGCCGCCTCAGGGGGGCGTGCAACCGGGGAGCTGTTTTTT
TRBD1	-	TRBV7-2	TRBJ1-6	CASSLGQGSRNSPLHF	TGTGCCAGCAGCCTAGGACAGGGTAGTCGAAATTCACCCCTCCACTTT
TRBD2	-	TRBV20-1	TRBJ2-1	CSAQDSVRRLAGGNNEQFF	TGCAGTGCTCAGGACAGCGTTAGAAGACTAGCGGGGGGAAACAATGAGCAGTTCTTC
-	-	TRBV6-1	TRBJ1-1	CASSGRIRDNAEAFF	TGTGCCAGCAGTGGGCGTATCAGGGATAACGCTGAAGCTTTCTTT
TRBD2	-	TRBV10-2	TRBJ2-1	CASSAMGLADRSREQFF	TGCGCCAGCAGTGCAATGGGACTAGCGGATCGGAGTCGTGAGCAGTTCTTC
-	-	TRBV6-1	TRBJ2-5	CASSGTGRGGETQYF	TGTGCCAGCAGTGGGACGGGTCGAGGAGGGGAGACCCAGTACTTC
-	-	TRBV6-2/TRBV6-3	TRBJ2-1	CASRPNKGVSNEQFF	TGTGCCAGCAGACCGAACAAGGGGGTTTCGAATGAGCAGTTCTTC
-	-	TRBV20-1	TRBJ2-1	CSASDPNEQFF	TGCAGTGCGAGCGACCCCAATGAGCAGTTCTTC
-	-	TRBV7-9	TRBJ1-1	CASSSPWGLNTEAFF	TGTGCCAGCAGCTCCCCTTGGGGGCTGAACACTGAAGCTTTCTTT
-	-	TRBV7-9	TRBJ2-1	CASSLEVKPPYNEQFF	TGTGCCAGCAGCTTAGAGGTAAAACCTCCCTACAATGAGCAGTTCTTC
-	few	TRBV7-8	TRBJ2-2	CASSQGGRSGAGELFF	TGTGCCAGCAGCCAGGGTGGCAGGAGCGGTGCCGGGGAGCTGTTTTTT
-	-	TRBV27	TRBJ1-1	CASSTWRGGDRFAFF	TGTGCCAGCAGCACCTGGAGGGGTGGTGACCGTTTTGCTTTCTTT
-	once	TRBV5-1	TRBJ2-7	CASSRAPGADEQYF	TGCGCCAGCAGCCGCGCGCCAGGGGCTGACGAGCAGTACTTC
TRBD1	few	TRBV20-1	TRBJ2-5	CSAWTGGETQYF	TGCAGTGCTTGGACAGGGGGAGAGACCCAGTACTTC
-	-	TRBV19	TRBJ1-1	CASSIGPGANTEAFF	TGTGCCAGTAGTATTGGGCCAGGGGCGAACACTGAAGCTTTCTTT
-	-	TRBV4-1	TRBJ1-3	CASTQTGSGNTIYF	TGCGCCAGCACGCAGACAGGCTCTGGAAACACCATATATTTT
TRBD2	few	TRBV6-1	TRBJ2-5	CASSPIRGLAGGLETQYF	TGTGCCAGCAGCCCGATAAGGGGACTAGCGGGGGGGCTGGAGACCCAGTACTTC
TRBD2	-	TRBV2	TRBJ2-3	CASSVAQTGTSLSDTQYF	TGTGCCAGCAGTGTGGCCCAGACCGGGACTAGTCTGTCAGATACGCAGTATTTT
-	few	TRBV11-2	TRBJ1-6	CASSLRVGREASPLHF	TGTGCCAGCAGTTTAAGGGTGGGCAGGGAGGCTTCACCCCTCCACTTT
TRBD2	few	TRBV10-3	TRBJ2-2	CAISVSGRGTGELFF	TGTGCCATCAGTGTAAGCGGGAGGGGCACCGGGGAGCTGTTTTTT